One sample yielded the 12 T cell receptor beta chains listed below, sequenced in a study of cytomegalovirus exposure and HLA in healthy donors. Vbeta (60) and Jbeta (13) primers were used in the PCR. Profiling relied on immunoSEQ multiplex PCR, and the TCRdb table lists in-frame clones only, not all of them. The table shows about 200,000 clones, with around 81% occurring only once. Sequencing was performed on PBMCs. The receptor set was obtained from a man aged 18-30 years in good health and CMV-seronegative.

The chain is built from TRBV12-5 and TRBJ1-6; 8 positions match TRBD1. This CDR3 spans 14 amino acids. The V gene's germline CDR1 is LGHNT and CDR2 FRNRAP. The trim removed 2 bases at V and 13 bases at J, leaving 7 bases unmatched. CDR3 DNA sequence: TGTGCTAGTGGTTTGCCGACAGGGGTTGGTCCCCTCCACTTT. The encoded protein is CASGLPTGVGPLHF.

V usage is TRBV19 and J usage is TRBJ2-7; the D gene is possibly TRBD2 (5 bases). The CDR3 is made up of 12 amino acids. Trimming removed 8 bases at V and 6 bases at J, with 14 bases between. Germline V CDR1 and CDR2: LNHDA, SQIVND (reference sequence). CDR3 sequence reads: CASGVEGLEQYF. The DNA for the CDR3 is TGTGCCAGTGGGGTCGAGGGTCTCGAGCAGTACTTC.

This chain connects TRBV11-3 to TRBJ2-2; D perhaps matches TRBD2 (6 bases). Trimming removed 11 bases at V and 6 bases at J, with 13 bases between. This CDR3 has 12 amino acids. The germline gives CDR1 SGHNT, CDR2 YENEEA. CDR3 loop: CASKGGSGELFF. The CDR3 DNA sequence: TGTGCCTCAAAGGGAGGATCCGGGGAGCTGTTTTTT.

This sequence joins TRBV5-1 and TRBJ2-6; D possibly corresponds to TRBD2 (6 bases). In germline, CDR1 is SGHRS, CDR2 YFSETQ. V gave up 4 bases and J gave up 0 bases, with 14 bases separating them. The CDR3 runs to 17 residues. This CDR3 reads CASSAGPIHSGANVLTF. The CDR3 coding sequence is TGCGCCAGCAGCGCGGGACCGATTCACTCTGGGGCCAACGTCCTGACTTTC.

The chain couples TRBV28 to TRBJ2-5; D unresolved. CDR1 MDHEN and CDR2 SYDVKM come from the germline V gene. V lost 10 bases and J 4 bases, leaving 19 bases between the germline ends. This CDR3 comprises 14 residues. The CDR3 sequence: CATTPDSKSETQYF. CDR3 nucleotides: TGTGCCACCACCCCCGACTCCAAATCAGAGACCCAGTACTTC.

Only a few counts were recorded for this clone. This chain connects TRBV9 to TRBJ1-2; the D gene is possibly TRBD1 (6 bases). The CDR3 spans 17 residues. Between the trimmed V and J ends, which lost 3 bases and 2 bases, there was a span of 20 bases. Germline CDR1 reads SGDLS; CDR2 reads YYNGEE. The CDR3 region has the DNA TGTGCCAGCAGCGCATATACCGGGGGGGGGCTGAACTATGGCTACACCTTC. Translation: CASSAYTGGGLNYGYTF.

This rearrangement joins TRBV11-2 to TRBJ2-3; 11 nucleotides match TRBD2. This CDR3 is built from 17 residues. Germline assignment: CDR1 SGHAT and CDR2 FQNNGV. V shed 5 bases and J 1 base; nucleotides not matched to a gene: 8. The CDR3 nucleotides are TGTGCCAGCAGCCTTATAGCGGGGGGGCCTGGCACAGATACGCAGTATTTT. Residues: CASSLIAGGPGTDTQYF.

This chain links TRBV7-6 with TRBJ2-1, with D unclear. The CDR3 contains 17 residues. The V gene lost 2 bases and the J gene lost 3 bases, with 17 bases spanning the gap. Per the germline V gene, CDR1 is SGHVS and CDR2 is FNYEAQ. CDR3: CASSLLGFRSDYNEQFF. CDR3 DNA sequence: TGTGCCAGCAGCTTACTCGGCTTTAGGAGCGACTACAATGAGCAGTTCTTC. Combining the CDR3 with reference TRBV7-6 and TRBJ2-1 gives the whole variable domain GAGVSQSPRYKVTKRGQDVALRCDPISGHVSLYWYRQALGQGPEFLTYFNYEAQQDKSGLPNDRFSAERPEGSISTLTIQRTEQRDSAMYRCASSLLGFRSDYNEQFFGPGTRLTVL.

The gene calls are TRBV4-1 and TRBJ2-3; D is possibly TRBD2 (5 bases). In germline, CDR1 is MGHRA, CDR2 YSYEKL. Between the trimmed V and J ends, which lost 4 bases and 1 base, there was a span of 15 bases. CDR3 length equals 16 residues. CDR3 sequence: CASSPRGRSGTDTQYF. The CDR3 nucleotides read TGCGCCAGCAGCCCCCGGGGTCGCTCGGGCACAGATACGCAGTATTTT.

The J gene is TRBJ1-3, the V gene TRBV11-2; a weak D match, TRBD1 (6 bases). The CDR3 is 16 residues long. Germline loops: CDR1 SGHAT, CDR2 FQNNGV. The V end lost 4 bases, the J end lost 0 bases, and 13 bases lay between the germline ends. The CDR3 loop reads CASSSWGRHSGNTIYF. The CDR3 region has the DNA TGTGCCAGCAGCTCCTGGGGGCGCCACTCTGGAAACACCATATATTTT.

V is TRBV2 and J is TRBJ1-2, with 9 bases lining up with TRBD1. Germline trimming cut 7 bases from V and 4 bases from J; bases unmatched to any gene: 4. Germline CDR1 reads SNHLY; CDR2 reads FYNNEI. The length of the CDR3 is 13 residues. The CDR3 nucleotides read TGTGCCAGCAAGGGGACAGGGTCCTATGGCTACACCTTC. It yields the protein CASKGTGSYGYTF.

V usage is TRBV30 and J usage is TRBJ1-1; D remains ambiguous. Looked up from germline, CDR1 is GTSNPN and CDR2 is SVGIG (reference sequence). V lost 0 bases and J 4 bases, leaving 12 bases between the germline ends. The CDR3 is 14 residues long. CDR3 nucleotides: TGTGCCTGGAGTGTACGGGGTTCTATCACTGAAGCTTTCTTT. Translation gives CAWSVRGSITEAFF.